One and the same sample provided the 32 T cell receptor beta chains below, sequenced in a study of shared clonotypes between healthy human individuals. Data came from immunoSEQ multiplex PCR; TCRdb stores just in-frame clones and leaves some out. This sample has about 380,000 clones, with about 96% found just once. The sample was memory CD8+ T cells sorted from blood. The subset: CD45RO+ cells pooled with CCR7-negative TemRA cells. These receptors originate from a man aged 30 to 39 in good health.

CDR3 in DNA: TGTGCCAGCAGGGGACTAGCGGGAAACCCGAACACCGGGGAGCTGTTTTTT. It encodes CASRGLAGNPNTGELFF. The J gene is TRBJ2-2, the V gene TRBV28, with TRBD2 matching 13 bases. Germline CDR1 and CDR2: MDHEN and SYDVKM. The CDR3 has 17 residues. Trimming at V came to 6 bases and at J to 0 bases, leaving 4 bases not matched to a gene.

The chain recombines TRBV11-2 with TRBJ1-2; D is unclear. The V gene's germline CDR1 is SGHAT and CDR2 FQNNGV. Between the trimmed V and J ends, which lost 3 bases and 4 bases, there was a span of 6 bases. The CDR3 is made up of 12 amino acids. CDR3 in DNA: TGTGCCAGCAGCTTTGACACCTATGGCTACACCTTC. Its protein is CASSFDTYGYTF. The full variable domain, completed using reference TRBV11-2 and TRBJ1-2, is EAGVAQSPRYKIIEKRQSVAFWCNPISGHATLYWYQQILGQGPKLLIQFQNNGVVDDSQLPKDRFSAERLKGVDSTLKIQPAKLEDSAVYLCASSFDTYGYTFGSGTRLTVV.

The J gene is TRBJ2-7, the V gene TRBV5-5, with 9 bases identical to TRBD2. The junction had 8 bases not matched to a gene; V was cut back by 4 bases and J by 3 bases. This CDR3 has 15 residues. Germline assignment: CDR1 SGHKS and CDR2 YYEKEE (reference sequence). In DNA form, the CDR3 reads TGTGCCAGCAGCGTGGGACAGACTAGCGGCTACGAGCAGTACTTC. This translates into CASSVGQTSGYEQYF.

Here the CDR3 DNA reads TGTGCCAGCAGTGAAAAGTGGACAGTCTCCTACGAGCAGTACTTC. Protein: CASSEKWTVSYEQYF. The chain uses TRBV6-1 and TRBJ2-7; possible D gene TRBD1, 6 bases. V dropped 2 bases and J dropped 0 bases, with 11 bases sitting between them. CDR1 and CDR2 from the germline V gene are MNHNS and SASEGT. The CDR3 is made up of 15 amino acids.

The chain carries TRBV2 and TRBJ2-6; 9 bases align to TRBD1. The germline gives CDR1 SNHLY, CDR2 FYNNEI. V shed 4 bases, J shed 3 bases, and the junction held 7 bases outside the gene matches. There are 17 residues in the CDR3. The CDR3 nucleotides are TGTGCCAGCAGTGCGAGGGACAGGGTGCTTGGGGCCAACGTCCTGACTTTC. Its protein is CASSARDRVLGANVLTF.

Worth noting for this clone: The sample has other DNA sequences that encode this CDR3 too. The genes are TRBV28 and TRBJ1-2, with no clear D. CDR1 and CDR2 from the germline V gene are MDHEN and SYDVKM. The V gene lost 5 bases and the J gene lost 8 bases, with 6 bases spanning the gap. There are 10 residues in the CDR3. The CDR3 region is CASSGGGYTF. The CDR3 region has the DNA TGTGCCAGCAGTGGAGGGGGCTACACCTTC.

This chain joins TRBV5-4 and TRBJ2-7; tentative D call: TRBD1 (6 bases). V gave up 2 bases and J gave up 6 bases, with 6 bases separating them. Germline CDR1 and CDR2: SGHNT and YYREEE (reference sequence). CDR3 size: 11 residues. The DNA of the CDR3 is TGTGCCAGCAGCTTCAGGGGCGAGCAGTACTTC. It translates to CASSFRGEQYF.

In nucleotides, the CDR3 is TGTGCCAGCAGTGCCTTTCGCAGGGGGAATCAGCCCCAGCATTTT. This encodes CASSAFRRGNQPQHF. The gene calls are TRBV6-1 and TRBJ1-5, with 7 bases matching TRBD1. The germline V gene encodes CDR1 MNHNS and CDR2 SASEGT. The V gene end was trimmed by 4 bases and the J gene end by 4 bases; junction bases not matched to a gene: 7. The CDR3 sequence is 15 residues long.

CDR3 residues: CASSQAREGGTGELFF. DNA for the CDR3: TGTGCCAGCAGCCAAGCTCGGGAAGGTGGAACCGGGGAGCTGTTTTTT. V gene TRBV4-2 combines with J gene TRBJ2-2; weak D call: TRBD2 (5 bases). V shed 1 base and J shed 5 bases, with 14 bases lying between them. This CDR3 has 16 amino acids. Germline-derived CDR1 and CDR2 are LGHNA and YNFKEQ.

The CDR3 DNA reads as TGTGCCACCAGCAACAGCTTCTCTGGGGCCAACGTCCTGACTTTC. Its translation: CATSNSFSGANVLTF. The V gene is TRBV15, the J gene TRBJ2-6; D uncertain. The CDR3 totals 15 residues. Germline V gene sequence: CDR1 LNHNV, CDR2 YYDKDF (reference sequence). The germline V and J ends were trimmed by 4 bases and 0 bases, with 7 bases remaining between them.

DNA for the CDR3: TGTGCCAGCAGTGAACAGGGGCCCTATGGCTACACCTTC. As protein: CASSEQGPYGYTF. This chain links TRBV2 with TRBJ1-2; D may be TRBD1 (6 bases). Germline V gives CDR1 SNHLY, CDR2 FYNNEI. The CDR3 spans 13 residues. Trimming took off 2 bases at V and 4 bases at J, with 8 bases between the two ends.

The chain recombines TRBV6-6 with TRBJ2-3; D is undetermined. The germline V gene has CDR1 MNHNY and CDR2 SVGAGI (reference sequence). The CDR3 has 13 residues. Trimming stripped 3 bases from V and 7 bases from J, with 11 bases between. The CDR3 sequence is CASSYRSLNTQYF. CDR3 DNA sequence: TGTGCCAGCAGTTATAGGAGTTTGAATACGCAGTATTTT.

This clone was seen only a few times. CDR3 bases: TGCAGCGTTGTACCTGGACACATGAACACTGAAGCTTTCTTT. Its translation is CSVVPGHMNTEAFF. The chain couples TRBV29-1 to TRBJ1-1, with D tentatively TRBD1 (5 bases). This CDR3 spans 14 amino acids. V gave up 4 bases and J gave up 0 bases, with 12 bases separating them. From germline, CDR1 is SQVTM and CDR2 ANQGSEA.

The genes are TRBV19 and TRBJ2-7; 7 bases map to TRBD2. CDR1 LNHDA and CDR2 SQIVND come from the germline V gene (reference sequence). Losses at the gene ends were 4 bases for V and 0 bases for J; bases not matched to a gene: 9. The CDR3 loop spans 16 amino acids. The CDR3 reads CASSTLLAISSYEQYF. The CDR3 nucleotides are TGTGCCAGTAGTACCCTACTAGCGATCAGCTCCTACGAGCAGTACTTC.

This sequence joins TRBV7-2 and TRBJ2-3; no reliable D call. The V end was cut by 0 bases, the J end by 0 bases, with 4 bases between. CDR3 size: 14 residues. CDR1 and CDR2 (germline): SGHTA, FQGNSA. Written as DNA, the CDR3 is TGTGCCAGCAGCTTAGCGTCTAGCACAGATACGCAGTATTTT. Its protein product is CASSLASSTDTQYF.

A word on this clone: The germline gene is not matched at one end of the junction; a read error may be the cause. V and J are TRBV19 and TRBJ2-3; tentatively, D is TRBD2 (5 bases). This CDR3 region has 9 residues. Germline CDR1 LNHDA, CDR2 SQIVND (reference sequence). This CDR3 is CASVSGRGF. The CDR3, as DNA: TGTGCCAGTGTATCTGGCCGGGGTTTT.

The V and J genes are TRBV2 and TRBJ1-4, with 10 bases that match TRBD1. V shed 5 bases, J shed 3 bases, and the junction held 6 bases outside the gene matches. This CDR3 region has 16 residues. CDR1 and CDR2 from the germline V gene are SNHLY and FYNNEI. The CDR3 here is CASSRDRGLANEKLFF. In nucleotides, the CDR3 is TGTGCCAGCAGTAGGGACAGGGGCCTGGCTAATGAAAAACTGTTTTTT.

V gene TRBV5-5 combines with J gene TRBJ2-3, with TRBD2 matching over 8 bases. Germline loops: CDR1 SGHKS, CDR2 YYEKEE (reference sequence). There are 17 residues in the CDR3. The V gene end was trimmed by 0 bases and the J gene end by 2 bases; junction bases not matched to a gene: 8. The CDR3 spells CASSLASGSRNTDTQYF. The CDR3 DNA reads as TGTGCCAGCAGCTTGGCGAGCGGGAGTCGTAACACAGATACGCAGTATTTT.

The chain joins TRBV25-1 to TRBJ2-1; the D gene is possibly TRBD2 (7 bases). The CDR3 covers 15 residues. CDR1 and CDR2 (germline): MGHDK, SYGVNS. V was clipped by 2 bases and J by 8 bases, with 16 bases between them. The CDR3 reads CASSEAGASSDEQFF. As DNA, the CDR3 is TGTGCCAGCAGTGAAGCGGGGGCCTCTAGCGATGAGCAGTTCTTC.

This clone was counted between two and nine times. The chain employs TRBV9 and TRBJ1-1; D gene ambiguous. V was shortened by 4 bases and J by 1 base, with 5 bases between the two germline ends. Germline V gives CDR1 SGDLS, CDR2 YYNGEE. The CDR3 contains 12 residues. CDR3 residues: CASSKGNTEAFF. In DNA, the CDR3 is TGTGCCAGCAGCAAGGGGAACACTGAAGCTTTCTTT.

V usage is TRBV29-1 and J usage is TRBJ2-5; 12 positions match TRBD2. The CDR3 runs to 17 residues. Germline V gene sequence: CDR1 SQVTM, CDR2 ANQGSEA. The trim removed 6 bases at V and 2 bases at J, leaving 13 bases unmatched. In DNA form, the CDR3 reads TGCAGCGTCACAGGACTAGCGGGAACTTATGGTCAAGAGACCCAGTACTTC. This translates into CSVTGLAGTYGQETQYF.

This clone was counted a single time. The rearrangement links TRBV5-4 to TRBJ2-2, with 12 nucleotides matching TRBD2. The V gene end was trimmed by 0 bases and the J gene end by 6 bases; junction bases not matched to a gene: 0. This CDR3 has 15 amino acids. Germline V CDR1 and CDR2: SGHNT, YYREEE (reference sequence). CDR3 residues: CASSLGLAGAGELFF. CDR3 bases: TGTGCCAGCAGCTTGGGACTAGCGGGAGCCGGGGAGCTGTTTTTT.

The chain links TRBV10-3 to TRBJ2-1, with D uncertain. The CDR3 loop spans 12 amino acids. Trimming took off 10 bases at V and 4 bases at J, with 11 bases between the two ends. Germline V gene data show CDR1 as ENHRY and CDR2 as SYGVKD. The CDR3 reads CATTTGYNEQFF. CDR3 nucleotide sequence: TGTGCCACTACAACTGGGTACAATGAGCAGTTCTTC.

The chain carries TRBV30 and TRBJ1-2, with D possibly matching TRBD1 (5 bases). V shed 2 bases and J shed 4 bases, with 8 bases lying between them. The CDR3 is made up of 12 amino acids. Germline assignment: CDR1 GTSNPN and CDR2 SVGIG (reference sequence). The CDR3 sequence: CAWSRDPYGYTF. CDR3 nucleotides: TGTGCCTGGAGTAGGGACCCCTATGGCTACACCTTC.

The CDR3 DNA reads TGTGCCAGCAGCTTAGAATTTTATTCGTGGCGATTGGAGACCCAGTACTTC. It codes for CASSLEFYSWRLETQYF. The rearrangement links TRBV7-9 to TRBJ2-5, with D uncertain. Germline-derived CDR1 and CDR2 are SEHNR and FQNEAQ (reference sequence). The CDR3 is 17 residues long. V was trimmed by 1 base and J by 5 bases, leaving 20 bases between them.

The chain combines TRBV19 with TRBJ2-7; 11 bases align to TRBD2. Germline V gene data show CDR1 as LNHDA and CDR2 as SQIVND (reference sequence). The CDR3 length is 15 residues. V was pared by 4 bases and J by 3 bases, with 5 bases of the junction left unmatched. The CDR3 DNA is TGTGCCAGTAGTACAGGGCTAGCGGGAGGCTACGAGCAGTACTTC. Encoded protein: CASSTGLAGGYEQYF.

The chain couples TRBV6-5 to TRBJ1-1, with D unclear. Germline CDR1 reads MNHEY; CDR2 reads SVGAGI. The CDR3 has 16 residues. V was shortened by 1 base and J by 1 base, with 13 bases between the two germline ends. The DNA for the CDR3 is TGTGCCAGCAGTTACTTGGGTATGGCAGGGAACACTGAAGCTTTCTTT. It encodes CASSYLGMAGNTEAFF.

The chain uses TRBV2 and TRBJ2-2; 7 nucleotides align to TRBD2. The CDR3 has 15 amino acids. Germline trimming cut 6 bases from V and 3 bases from J; bases unmatched to any gene: 7. In germline, CDR1 is SNHLY, CDR2 FYNNEI. For the CDR3, the DNA is TGTGCCAGCAGGGTGACTAGCATCTACACCGGGGAGCTGTTTTTT. Protein: CASRVTSIYTGELFF. The full variable domain, rest sourced from reference TRBV2 and TRBJ2-2, is EPEVTQTPSHQVTQMGQEVILRCVPISNHLYFYWYRQILGQKVEFLVSFYNNEISEKSEIFDDQFSVERPDGSNFTLKIRSTKLEDSAMYFCASRVTSIYTGELFFGEGSRLTVL.

V gene TRBV10-1 combines with J gene TRBJ2-7, with D perhaps being TRBD1 or TRBD2 (6 bases each). CDR3 size: 14 residues. The V end was cut by 5 bases, the J end by 4 bases, with 15 bases between. Germline values: CDR1 WNHNN, CDR2 SYGVQD (reference sequence). The chain's CDR3 is CASSPGTGAYEQYF. CDR3 in DNA: TGCGCCAGCAGTCCCGGGACGGGGGCATACGAGCAGTACTTC.

The J gene is TRBJ2-1, the V gene TRBV9; 11 positions match TRBD2. Germline CDR1 is SGDLS and CDR2 is YYNGEE. V gave up 4 bases and J gave up 4 bases; unmatched junction bases: 19. The length of the CDR3 is 20 residues. CDR3 region: CASSISGRAPSPAKYNEQFF. Here the CDR3 DNA reads TGTGCCAGCAGCATTAGCGGGAGGGCCCCGTCGCCGGCTAAATACAATGAGCAGTTCTTC.

The chain recombines TRBV10-1 with TRBJ2-5; D is tentatively TRBD1 or TRBD2 (5 bases each). This CDR3 is built from 12 residues. CDR1 WNHNN and CDR2 SYGVQD come from the germline V gene (reference sequence). V was pared by 4 bases and J by 9 bases, with 12 bases between. The CDR3 sequence is CASSGGNGAQYF. Written as DNA, the CDR3 is TGCGCCAGCAGTGGGGGGAACGGGGCCCAGTACTTC.

The chain recombines TRBV6-5 with TRBJ2-7, with D perhaps TRBD1 (6 bases). Germline V gene lookup returns CDR1 MNHEY and CDR2 SVGAGI. This CDR3 is built from 14 residues. Trimming took 6 bases from V and 3 from J, leaving 15 bases between them. As DNA, the CDR3 is TGTGCCAGCAGCAAGCAGGGGCTCATCTACGAGCAGTACTTC. It specifies CASSKQGLIYEQYF.